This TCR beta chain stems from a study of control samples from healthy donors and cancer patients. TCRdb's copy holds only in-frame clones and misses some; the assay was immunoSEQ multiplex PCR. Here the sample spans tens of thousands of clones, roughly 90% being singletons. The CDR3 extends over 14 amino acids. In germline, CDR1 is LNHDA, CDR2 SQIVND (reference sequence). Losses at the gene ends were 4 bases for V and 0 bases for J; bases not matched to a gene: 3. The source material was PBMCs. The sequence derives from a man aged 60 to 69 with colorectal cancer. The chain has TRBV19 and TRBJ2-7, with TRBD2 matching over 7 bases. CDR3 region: CASSTSGSSYEQYF. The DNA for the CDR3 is TGTGCCAGTAGTACTAGCGGAAGCTCCTACGAGCAGTACTTC. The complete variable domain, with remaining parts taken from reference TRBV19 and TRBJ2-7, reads DGGITQSPKYLFRKEGQNVTLSCEQNLNHDAMYWYRQDPGQGLRLIYYSQIVNDFQKGDIAEGYSVSREKKESFPLTVTSAQKNPTAFYLCASSTSGSSYEQYFGPGTRLTVT.